The rows below give T cell receptor beta chains drawn from one sample of a study of blood T cell repertoires in COVID-19. The table came from immunoSEQ multiplex PCR; TCRdb's copy has only in-frame clones and leaves some out. The table has approximately 230,000 clones, approximately 91% seen once; the top ten hold approximately 2.1%. What was sequenced was peripheral blood. The receptor source for this set is a woman between 40 and 50 years old who had recovered from COVID-19. CDR3s include the opening cysteine and the closing phenylalanine or tryptophan. The order of the fields is J gene, D gene, CDR3 length, V gene, clone size, CDR3 DNA, CDR3 protein. D genes are given only for firm matches. A row's size may be missing; if present it is once, few, many or a size class.

TRBJ2-2,TRBD2,18,TRBV4-3,.,TGCGCCAGCAGCCCCTATTATAGCGGGAGGGCGAACACCGGGGAGCTGTTTTTT,CASSPYYSGRANTGELFF
TRBJ2-7,TRBD1,15,TRBV2,.,TGTGCCAGCACCTACCCCGGTACAGGGGGTCACGAGCAGTACTTC,CASTYPGTGGHEQYF
TRBJ2-3,TRBD1,16,TRBV11-3,once,TGTGCCAGCAGCCCGGGGGACAGGGTAGGAACAGATACGCAGTATTTT,CASSPGDRVGTDTQYF
TRBJ2-7,TRBD2,14,TRBV19,once,TGTGCCAGTAGTATTTCTAGCGGGATCCACGAGCAGTACTTC,CASSISSGIHEQYF
TRBJ1-5,.,15,TRBV19,.,TGTGCCACCTCGCGGTCGGGGGGCATCAATCAGCCCCAGCATTTT,CATSRSGGINQPQHF
TRBJ1-3,.,13,TRBV9,.,TGTGCCAGCAGCGGGACACTTGGAAACACCATATATTTT,CASSGTLGNTIYF
TRBJ2-7,TRBD1,13,TRBV7-2,.,TGTGCCAGCAGCCCCAGGGGGACCTACGAGCAGTACTTC,CASSPRGTYEQYF
TRBJ2-3,.,17,TRBV7-9,.,TGTGCCAGCAGCTTAGTGGTCGGACTAACTAGCACAGATACGCAGTATTTT,CASSLVVGLTSTDTQYF
TRBJ1-5,TRBD1,16,TRBV28,.,TGTGCCAGCAGGTTAACGACAGGGGCCAGCAATCAGCCCCAGCATTTT,CASRLTTGASNQPQHF
TRBJ2-1,.,13,TRBV3-1/TRBV3-2,.,TGTGCCAGCAGCCAAGAACGGCCGGGTGAGCAGTTCTTC,CASSQERPGEQFF
TRBJ1-2,TRBD1,12,TRBV5-4,.,TGTGCCAGCAGCTTCACAGGGGGCTCCTACACCTTC,CASSFTGGSYTF
TRBJ2-6,TRBD1,17,TRBV5-4,.,TGTGCCAGCAGCTTGTCACAGGGGGCAGCTGGGGCCAACGTCCTGACTTTC,CASSLSQGAAGANVLTF
TRBJ1-2,.,15,TRBV27,.,TGTGCCAGCAGTTTTGGTGTTCAGGTCCCTCATGGCTACACCTTC,CASSFGVQVPHGYTF
TRBJ1-6,.,15,TRBV19,.,TGTGCCAGTAGTATCGGGGATAGGAATAATTCACCCCTCCACTTT,CASSIGDRNNSPLHF
TRBJ2-7,TRBD2,14,TRBV7-2,once,TGTGCCAGCAGCTTATCCGGGGGGGCCTACGAGCAGTACTTC,CASSLSGGAYEQYF
TRBJ2-3,TRBD1,16,TRBV27,.,TGTGCCAGCAGTTACACCAGACAGGGGGCACCAGATACGCAGTATTTT,CASSYTRQGAPDTQYF
TRBJ2-2,.,12,TRBV18,.,TGTGCCAGCTCACCACATCAATGGGAGCTGTTTTTT,CASSPHQWELFF
TRBJ1-5,TRBD1,15,TRBV28,.,TGTGCCAGCGCGCGACAGGGCACCCGGGGGGGGCCCCAGCATTTT,CASARQGTRGGPQHF
TRBJ2-1,.,15,TRBV6-5,.,TGTGCCAGCAGTTCCCTCGAGGGCTGGGGCAATGAGCAGTTCTTC,CASSSLEGWGNEQFF
TRBJ2-5,TRBD2,17,TRBV15,.,TGTGCCACCAGCAGAGGTCAGTTAGCGGGGAGCCAAGAGACCCAGTACTTC,CATSRGQLAGSQETQYF
TRBJ1-5,TRBD1,15,TRBV4-3,few,TGCGCCAGCAGCCAAGAATGGGACAGGGATCAGCCCCAGCATTTT,CASSQEWDRDQPQHF
TRBJ1-1,.,14,TRBV7-9,.,TGTGCCAGCAGCCACGATACAGCGAACACTGAAGCTTTCTTT,CASSHDTANTEAFF
TRBJ1-5,TRBD1,15,TRBV5-8,.,TGTGCCAGCAGCCGACAGGGTTATAGCAATCAGCCCCAGCATTTT,CASSRQGYSNQPQHF
TRBJ1-5,.,13,TRBV30,once,TGTGCCTGGAGTACAGGGAGCAATCAGCCCCAGCATTTT,CAWSTGSNQPQHF
TRBJ2-3,.,14,TRBV7-3,.,TGTGCCAGCAGCTTGGTCAGTTCCACAGATACGCAGTATTTT,CASSLVSSTDTQYF
TRBJ1-1,TRBD1,15,TRBV6-5,.,TGTGCCAGCAGCCGCTCGGACAGGGGGTCGTCTGAAGCTTTCTTT,CASSRSDRGSSEAFF
TRBJ1-6,.,18,TRBV19,.,TGTGCCAGTAGTACGTCGAGGCGACAGAGCTCCTATAATTCACCCCTCCACTTT,CASSTSRRQSSYNSPLHF
TRBJ1-1,.,14,TRBV23-1,.,TGCGCCAGCAGCCTGACCCGGGTAAACACTGAAGCTTTCTTT,CASSLTRVNTEAFF
TRBJ2-1,.,13,TRBV3-1/TRBV3-2,.,TGTGCCAGCAGCCAAGAACCTCCCCGGGGGCAGTTCTTC,CASSQEPPRGQFF
TRBJ2-1,.,15,TRBV11-3,.,TGTGCCAGCAGCTTGAGCACAGGGTTACGGCATGAGCAGTTCTTC,CASSLSTGLRHEQFF
TRBJ1-3,.,16,TRBV5-4,.,TGTGCCAGCAGCGTGGTTGGAGGCCCCCCTGGAAACACCATATATTTT,CASSVVGGPPGNTIYF
TRBJ2-3,.,17,TRBV3-1/TRBV3-2,.,TGTGCCAGCAGCCCATCATCGGTGACTTTCGGTTCGCATACGCAGTATTTT,CASSPSSVTFGSHTQYF
TRBJ1-1,TRBD1,15,TRBV6-5,.,TGTGCCAGCAGTTACCGGGACAGGCGAGACGCTGAAGCTTTCTTT,CASSYRDRRDAEAFF
TRBJ2-5,.,14,TRBV9,.,TGTGCCAGCAGCGTCGATAGCAGCCAAGAGACCCAGTACTTC,CASSVDSSQETQYF
TRBJ2-7,.,13,TRBV11-3,.,TGTGCCAGCAGCAGGGGGGGTTCATACGAGCAGTACTTC,CASSRGGSYEQYF
TRBJ2-5,.,15,TRBV7-3,.,TGTGCCAGCAGCCCTTCCCTGGGGGGAAGAGAGACCCAGTACTTC,CASSPSLGGRETQYF
TRBJ2-5,TRBD2,14,TRBV7-2,.,TGTGCCAGCAGCTTAGGGACTAGCACTGAGACCCAGTACTTC,CASSLGTSTETQYF
TRBJ2-2,.,17,TRBV7-9,.,TGTGCCAGCAGCTTAATTCCCTCGGACAGCAGCACCGGGGAGCTGTTTTTT,CASSLIPSDSSTGELFF
TRBJ2-1,TRBD2,14,TRBV6-5,.,TGTGCCAGCAGAGGACTAGCGGGAGATACTGAGCAGTTCTTC,CASRGLAGDTEQFF
TRBJ2-1,TRBD1,16,TRBV5-5,.,TGTGCCAGCAGACGGGGACAGGGAACAGCCTACAATGAGCAGTTCTTC,CASRRGQGTAYNEQFF
TRBJ2-7,TRBD1,14,TRBV5-6,.,TGTGCCAGCAGCTGGACAGGGAAGTTGTACGAGCAGTACTTC,CASSWTGKLYEQYF
TRBJ2-3,TRBD1,17,TRBV27,.,TGTGCCAGCATCAAATCAACATCCCCCTCAGGGGGAGATACGCAGTATTTT,CASIKSTSPSGGDTQYF
TRBJ1-6,.,15,TRBV10-3,.,TGTGCCATCAGTGCAGGGGACTCCTATAATTCACCCCTCCACTTT,CAISAGDSYNSPLHF
TRBJ2-6,TRBD1,18,TRBV28,.,TGTGCCAGCAGTTGGCTGGGACAGGGAGACCCTGGGGCCAACGTCCTGACTTTC,CASSWLGQGDPGANVLTF
TRBJ2-5,.,14,TRBV5-5,once,TGTGCCAGCCACCAATTCGGACAGAGGGAGACCCAGTACTTC,CASHQFGQRETQYF
TRBJ2-7,.,17,TRBV3-1/TRBV3-2,.,TGTGCCAGCAGCCAAGCGGTACCGGGACTGCCAGCACGCGAGCAGTACTTC,CASSQAVPGLPAREQYF
TRBJ1-6,.,15,TRBV11-3,.,TGTGCCAGCAGCTTTTCCGGCGTGAGGGTTTCACCCCTCCACTTT,CASSFSGVRVSPLHF
TRBJ2-3,.,13,TRBV7-9,.,TGTGCCAGCAGCTTAGCTCCTAGCGAGAAGCAGTATTTT,CASSLAPSEKQYF
TRBJ2-7,.,13,TRBV7-6,.,TGTGCCAGCTCCCGGACAGAGGCCTACGAGCAGTACTTC,CASSRTEAYEQYF
TRBJ1-2,TRBD1,15,TRBV4-3,once,TGCGCCAGCAGCCAAGATCATAGGGACAGTTATGGCTACACCTTC,CASSQDHRDSYGYTF
TRBJ1-4,.,12,TRBV12-3/TRBV12-4,.,TGTGCCAGCAGCCTCACAGATGAAAAACTGTTTTTT,CASSLTDEKLFF